The 18 T cell receptor beta chains reported below all come from one sample, sequenced in a study of long-term antiretroviral therapy in people with HIV. Run at survey level, the immunoSEQ assay was version v3.0. Data came from immunoSEQ multiplex PCR; TCRdb stores just in-frame clones and leaves some out. This sample has about 17,000 clones, with about four fifths found just once. The sample was unsorted PBMCs, taken at the start of antiretroviral therapy. The receptors stem from a man aged 25 to 45 with HIV.

The V gene is TRBV6-4, the J gene TRBJ2-3; perhaps TRBD1 as D (6 bases). CDR3 size: 16 residues. Germline V gene data show CDR1 as MRHNA and CDR2 as SNTAGT. The germline V and J ends were trimmed by 2 bases and 3 bases, with 15 bases remaining between them. The DNA for the CDR3 is TGTGCCAGCAGTGACGAGTCTGGCAGGGGAACAGATACGCAGTATTTT. This translates into CASSDESGRGTDTQYF.

This chain links TRBV10-2 with TRBJ2-7, with D perhaps matching TRBD1 or TRBD2 (5 bases each). CDR3 length: 15 amino acids. The V end lost 6 bases, the J end lost 3 bases, and 18 bases lay between the germline ends. CDR1 and CDR2 (germline): WSHSY, SAAADI. DNA of the CDR3: TGCGCCAGCAGCAAGACGGCGGGCAGGGACTACGAGCAGTACTTC. This sequence encodes CASSKTAGRDYEQYF.

This chain connects TRBV28 to TRBJ1-1; no clear D gene. Trimming left V 3 bases short and J 5 bases short, with 7 bases between. The germline gives CDR1 MDHEN, CDR2 SYDVKM. There are 12 residues in the CDR3. The CDR3 loop is CASSFGGTEAFF. Here the CDR3 DNA reads TGTGCCAGCAGTTTTGGAGGAACTGAAGCTTTCTTT.

This chain joins TRBV6-5 and TRBJ2-7, with 7 bases matching TRBD1. In germline, CDR1 is MNHEY, CDR2 SVGAGI. The CDR3 consists of 14 residues. V dropped 5 bases and J dropped 3; count of bases not matched to a gene: 7. The CDR3 sequence: CASSPGQAGYEQYF. The CDR3 region has the DNA TGTGCCAGCAGTCCCGGACAGGCAGGCTACGAGCAGTACTTC.

The chain has TRBV5-4 and TRBJ2-7; 7 bases are a match to TRBD1. The CDR3 loop spans 13 amino acids. The germline V gene encodes CDR1 SGHNT and CDR2 YYREEE (reference sequence). The trim removed 4 bases at V and 1 base at J, leaving 2 bases unmatched. The CDR3 DNA sequence: TGTGCCAGCAGCCAGGGGGAGTCCTACGAGCAGTACTTC. This codes for CASSQGESYEQYF.

V is TRBV10-1 and J is TRBJ2-2, with D perhaps matching TRBD2 (6 bases). Germline CDR1 and CDR2: WNHNN and SYGVQD (reference sequence). The CDR3 has 18 residues. The germline V and J ends were trimmed by 3 bases and 2 bases, with 19 bases remaining between them. In DNA, the CDR3 is TGCGCCAGCAGTGATTATCGAGGTCTAGCGAACAACACCGGGGAGCTGTTTTTT. Amino acids: CASSDYRGLANNTGELFF.

CDR3 coding DNA: TGTGCCAGCAGTACTGAGTTCGATTCGCAAGAGACCCAGTACTTC. Translation: CASSTEFDSQETQYF. The chain recombines TRBV6-5 with TRBJ2-5, with D unresolved. This CDR3 is 15 amino acids long. V was shortened by 5 bases and J by 2 bases, with 15 bases between the two germline ends. Germline V gene lookup returns CDR1 MNHEY and CDR2 SVGAGI.

J is TRBJ2-4 and V is TRBV10-1; D remains unclear. This CDR3 comprises 14 residues. Germline assignment: CDR1 WNHNN and CDR2 SYGVQD (reference sequence). The V gene lost 0 bases and the J gene lost 0 bases, with 3 bases spanning the gap. The CDR3 is CASSESLAKNIQYF. The CDR3 nucleotides are TGCGCCAGCAGTGAGTCACTAGCCAAAAACATTCAGTACTTC.

This rearrangement joins TRBV4-2 to TRBJ2-1; 9 bases fit TRBD2. CDR3 length: 17 residues. Looked up from germline, CDR1 is LGHNA and CDR2 is YNFKEQ. Trimming took 0 bases from V and 7 from J; bases not matched to a gene: 10. In nucleotides, the CDR3 is TGTGCCAGCAGCCAAGAGTTTTTGGCTAGCGGGGTTAATGAGCAGTTCTTC. It specifies CASSQEFLASGVNEQFF.

V usage is TRBV5-5 and J usage is TRBJ2-2, with D unresolved. Germline assignment: CDR1 SGHKS and CDR2 YYEKEE (reference sequence). V gave up 0 bases and J gave up 5 bases, with 8 bases separating them. CDR3 length: 14 amino acids. The CDR3 DNA follows: TGTGCCAGCAGCTTGGGGGCCATGACCGGGGAGCTGTTTTTT. It codes for CASSLGAMTGELFF.

This clone has just a few counts. The genes are TRBV6-5 and TRBJ2-7, with a tentative D call TRBD1 (5 bases). Trimming left V 0 bases short and J 5 bases short, with 11 bases between. Germline CDR1 and CDR2: MNHEY and SVGAGI. The CDR3 length is 14 residues. This CDR3 reads CASSYSPGPHEQYF. CDR3 DNA sequence: TGTGCCAGCAGTTACTCCCCAGGGCCCCACGAGCAGTACTTC.

The J gene is TRBJ1-1, the V gene TRBV18; D gene uncertain. The CDR3 covers 13 residues. V was cut by 4 bases and J by 8 bases, with 14 bases left in between. Germline assignment: CDR1 KGHSH and CDR2 LQKENI. CDR3 region: CASSRGQILEAFF. The DNA for the CDR3 is TGTGCCAGCTCACGCGGTCAAATCCTCGAAGCTTTCTTT.

CDR3: CASSLAGTYEQYF. The DNA of the CDR3 is TGTGCCAGCAGCTTAGCGGGTACCTACGAGCAGTACTTC. The chain links TRBV7-2 to TRBJ2-7; D gene uncertain. V dropped 0 bases and J dropped 2 bases, with 5 bases sitting between them. The CDR3 has 13 residues. From germline, CDR1 is SGHTA and CDR2 FQGNSA. The full variable domain, completed using reference TRBV7-2 and TRBJ2-7, is GAGVSQSPSNKVTEKGKDVELRCDPISGHTALYWYRQSLGQGLEFLIYFQGNSAPDKSGLPSDRFSAERTGGSVSTLTIQRTQQEDSAVYLCASSLAGTYEQYFGPGTRLTVT.

V gene TRBV6-5 combines with J gene TRBJ2-7, with 7 bases that match TRBD2. The ends lost 2 bases at V and 2 bases at J; junction bases unmatched: 9. This CDR3 has 16 amino acids. The V gene's germline CDR1 is MNHEY and CDR2 SVGAGI. The DNA for the CDR3 is TGTGCCAGCAGTTACGATTCAGCGGGACTCACCTACGAGCAGTACTTC. Protein sequence: CASSYDSAGLTYEQYF.

J is TRBJ2-7 and V is TRBV19, with D hard to call. With 3 bases removed from V and 0 bases from J, the gap between germline ends came to 12 bases. CDR3 length: 15 residues. Germline loops: CDR1 LNHDA, CDR2 SQIVND (reference sequence). This chain's CDR3 is CASSIGHGISYEQYF. DNA of the CDR3: TGTGCCAGTAGTATCGGGCACGGAATCTCCTACGAGCAGTACTTC.

The CDR3 is CASSARLAGDSNEQFF. The CDR3 nucleotides read TGTGCCAGCAGTGCTCGACTAGCGGGAGACTCCAATGAGCAGTTCTTC. The chain is built from TRBV25-1 and TRBJ2-1; 12 bases fit TRBD2. V trimming: 4 bases; J trimming: 6 bases; junction bases outside the gene matches: 7. The germline CDR1 and CDR2 sequences are MGHDK and SYGVNS. The CDR3 is 16 amino acids.

J is TRBJ2-7 and V is TRBV28; no clear D gene. The CDR3 is 12 amino acids. CDR1 is MDHEN, CDR2 SYDVKM, per germline. V gave up 2 bases and J gave up 4 bases, with 6 bases separating them. The CDR3 protein is CASSLKGYEQYF. The DNA of the CDR3 is TGTGCCAGCAGTTTAAAAGGTTACGAGCAGTACTTC.

The chain employs TRBV5-4 and TRBJ1-1; TRBD1 is a possible D gene (5 bases). Trimming pared 2 bases from V and 1 base from J, leaving 9 bases between. The CDR3 length is 14 residues. CDR1 and CDR2 (germline): SGHNT, YYREEE (reference sequence). CDR3 region: CASSLGGANTEAFF. The CDR3 DNA sequence: TGTGCCAGCAGCTTAGGAGGGGCGAACACTGAAGCTTTCTTT.